This TCR beta chain was sequenced for a study of control samples from healthy donors and cancer patients. The CDR3 contains 15 residues. From germline, CDR1 is MGHDK and CDR2 SYGVNS. V lost 7 bases to trimming and J lost 0 bases, with 15 bases between them. Sequencing was performed with immunoSEQ multiplex PCR; in TCRdb, only in-frame clones are kept and a portion is missing. The data contain about 65,000 clones, about nine tenths of them singletons. V gene TRBV25-1 combines with J gene TRBJ2-5, with D possibly called TRBD1 or TRBD2 (7 bases each). The sample was PBMCs. The TCR originated in a woman aged 50 to 60 with colorectal cancer. In DNA form, the CDR3 reads TGTGCCAGCACCAGGGGGGGCTTAGACCAAGAGACCCAGTACTTC. It is translated as CASTRGGLDQETQYF.